This TCR beta chain was documented in a study of T cells in Graves' hyperthyroidism and ophthalmopathy. Hyperthyroidism of Graves' type that showed no ophthalmopathy progression within 18 months was stable. For the diagnoses, clinical symptoms, serum thyroxine and TRAb, thyroid ultrasound and orbital computed tomography were used. The PBMCs studied were ones that came from 9 to 10 ml fresh peripheral blood. Study-wide findings and caveats: For ophthalmopathy, model prediction preceded onset by a median around six months.

This clonotype was observed a handful of times. Its target is not known. RNA transcripts provided the source from which TCR beta CDR3 regions were amplified. HTBI primers were used for first-round RT-PCR of the TCR CDR3. Via MiXCR, TCRdb re-called the multiplex PCR reads, giving one row per CDR3 protein. This sample has about 210,000 distinct CDR3 sequences, with more than 15% found just once. The V gene's germline CDR1 is SGHTS and CDR2 YDEGEE. Trimming stripped 4 bases from V and 0 bases from J, with 11 bases between. CDR3 length equals 14 residues. The sequencing sample was made of blood. V is TRBV5-8 and J is TRBJ2-7; D is possibly TRBD1 or TRBD2 (5 bases each). This sequence was found in a middle-aged man with Graves' hyperthyroidism. CDR3 nucleotide sequence: TGTGCCAGCAGCCCCGGGGCGAGCTCCTACGAGCAGTACTTC. This translates into CASSPGASSYEQYF.